This record looks at one TCR beta chain sequence and its context. These data are taken from a study of blood T cells in healthy people across ages. PCR was performed a second time for about 7 to 12 cycles using a sample-barcoded 5' primer and a J-beta primer mix. A template-switch adaptor with 12 random nucleotides tagged each cDNA molecule. Samples each returned at least 3 million CDR3-containing paired-end reads. TCRdb re-called the 5' RACE reads with MiXCR, one entry per CDR3 protein. Of about 780,000 distinct CDR3 sequences in the sample, about half are singletons; the top ten hold 15% to 20%. Aged about 6 to 90, donors were systemically healthy Caucasians from Russia. The CDR3 is 16 residues long. The V and J ends lost 7 bases and 5 bases, in that order; junction bases with no gene match: 10. The germline CDR1 and CDR2 sequences are SGHRS and YFSETQ.

The sequenced material came from blood. V and J are TRBV5-1 and TRBJ2-2; 11 nucleotides align to TRBD2. The origin of this receptor is a man at least 80 years old in good health. The CDR3 DNA reads TGCGCCAGCGGCCCTATAGCGGGAGGGCCAACCGGGGAGCTGTTTTTT. It specifies CASGPIAGGPTGELFF.